A selection of T cell receptor beta chains follows, all from one sample in a study of cytotoxic CD8 clonotypes in ibrutinib-treated CLL. Here immunoSEQ multiplex PCR was the method, and the copy in TCRdb shows in-frame clones only, minus some. Among 45,000 to 60,000 clones listed, 50% to 70% were seen once. The source was PBMCs, collected after 24 months of ibrutinib treatment. The receptors were sampled from a human donor with chronic lymphocytic leukemia. CDR3s include the opening cysteine and the closing phenylalanine or tryptophan. Fields, in order: V gene, J gene, D gene, clone size, CDR3 DNA, CDR3 protein. The D gene is left open where the match is weak. Rows give clone size only sometimes, using once, few, many, or a class for an expanded clone.

TRBV2	TRBJ1-4	NA	NA	TGTGCCAGCAGTGAACCGCGGGGGATAGGTGAAAAACTGTTTTTT	CASSEPRGIGEKLFF
TRBV7-9	TRBJ2-1	NA	NA	TGTGCCAGCAGCCCCTTCCCCTACAATGAGCAGTTCTTC	CASSPFPYNEQFF
TRBV7-9	TRBJ2-7	NA	NA	TGTGCCAGCAGCTTAGCGGTCGGGGAGGAGGAGCAGTACTTC	CASSLAVGEEEQYF
TRBV19	TRBJ2-7	NA	NA	TGTGCCAGTAGTCTCGCACGGTATGGGGAGCAGTACTTC	CASSLARYGEQYF
TRBV15	TRBJ1-2	NA	NA	TGTGCCACCAGCAGAGCGAGAAGAGGGGTCGAGAAAGGCTACACCTTC	CATSRARRGVEKGYTF
TRBV6-1	TRBJ2-5	NA	medium-sized	TGTGCCAGCGGGTCGTCGTTCCAAGAGACCCAGTACTTC	CASGSSFQETQYF
TRBV19	TRBJ2-7	NA	many	TGTGCCAGTTCCGCGGACCGATCCTACGAGCAGTACTTC	CASSADRSYEQYF
TRBV4-2	TRBJ1-2	NA	many	TGTGCCAGCAGCCAAGTAGGTCCGGCCAGGGAAGGTGGCTACACCTTC	CASSQVGPAREGGYTF
TRBV19	TRBJ1-2	TRBD1	NA	TGTGCCAGTAGAGGGGACAGGGGGCGCGGTGGCTACACCTTC	CASRGDRGRGGYTF
TRBV10-3	TRBJ2-1	TRBD2	few	TGTGCCATCAGTGTAGGAGGCGGGGGCTCCTACAATGAGCAGTTCTTC	CAISVGGGGSYNEQFF
TRBV11-1	TRBJ2-1	TRBD1	NA	TGTGCCAGCAGCTGGGACAGGGGAGGGTACAATGAGCAGTTCTTC	CASSWDRGGYNEQFF
TRBV5-1	TRBJ1-1	TRBD1	few	TGCGCCAGCAGCTTGGGGGACAGGGGGAACACTGAAGCTTTCTTT	CASSLGDRGNTEAFF
TRBV5-4	TRBJ1-2	NA	NA	TGTGCCAGCAGCTTGGCAGGGAACTATGGCTACACCTTC	CASSLAGNYGYTF
TRBV4-1	TRBJ2-7	NA	few	TGCGCCAGCCAATACGGAGGCGAGCAGTACTTC	CASQYGGEQYF
TRBV5-1	TRBJ2-5	NA	NA	TGCGCCAGCAGCTGGGGCCAAGAGACCCAGTACTTC	CASSWGQETQYF
TRBV5-1	TRBJ2-1	NA	NA	TGCGCCAGCAGTAATAGCGACTCGTCCTACAATGAGCAGTTCTTC	CASSNSDSSYNEQFF
TRBV27	TRBJ2-7	NA	NA	TGTGCCAGCAAGGGGTCCTGGGACGAGCAGTACTTC	CASKGSWDEQYF
TRBV14	TRBJ1-1	NA	many	TGTGCCAGCAGCCAAGCTCAGAACACTGAAGCTTTCTTT	CASSQAQNTEAFF
TRBV11-2	TRBJ2-5	NA	NA	TGTGCCAGCAGCTTAGCGGCGGGGGCCCAAGAGACCCAGTACTTC	CASSLAAGAQETQYF
TRBV10-3	TRBJ2-7	NA	NA	TGTGCCATCAGTGAGGCAAGGCTGAATTACGAGCAGTACTTC	CAISEARLNYEQYF
TRBV5-1	TRBJ1-6	NA	NA	TGCGCCAGCCGGGACACAAATTCACCCCTCCACTTT	CASRDTNSPLHF
TRBV28	TRBJ1-2	TRBD1	NA	TGTGCCAGCAGAATACAGGGGGCGTATGGCTACACCTTC	CASRIQGAYGYTF
TRBV7-9	TRBJ1-4	TRBD1	NA	TGTGCCAGCAGCTTACCGGGACAGGGAAATGAAAAACTGTTTTTT	CASSLPGQGNEKLFF
TRBV6-1	TRBJ2-7	TRBD2	once	TGTGCCAGCAGGCGGGGACTAGCCCTATACGAGCAGTACTTC	CASRRGLALYEQYF
TRBV28	TRBJ2-7	NA	NA	TGTGCCAGCAGTTTGATTTGGGGGCACGACGAGCAGTACTTC	CASSLIWGHDEQYF
TRBV29-1	TRBJ2-3	TRBD1	NA	TGCAGCGTTGAAAGACAGGGGGCGCCGACGCAGTATTTT	CSVERQGAPTQYF
TRBV7-2	TRBJ1-6	NA	NA	TGTGCCAGCAGCTTAGGAGGGCTCGGCTCACCCCTCCACTTT	CASSLGGLGSPLHF
TRBV28	TRBJ1-2	NA	once	TGTGCCAGCAGTTTAATTTGGCGGACAGCTGAGGATGGCTACACCTTC	CASSLIWRTAEDGYTF
TRBV10-3	TRBJ2-3	TRBD2	NA	TGTGCCTCCAGGCCCTCTAGCGGTACACCAGATACGCAGTATTTT	CASRPSSGTPDTQYF
TRBV11-3	TRBJ2-3	NA	NA	TGTGCCAGCAGCTTATATACCGGTACGCAGTATTTT	CASSLYTGTQYF
TRBV5-1	TRBJ2-1	TRBD2	NA	TGCGCCAGCAGCTCCAAGGGACTAGCGGGATATGAGCAGTTCTTC	CASSSKGLAGYEQFF
TRBV27	TRBJ2-1	NA	NA	TGTGCCAGCAGGACATGGGCAGGCAATGAGCAGTTCTTC	CASRTWAGNEQFF
TRBV6-1	TRBJ1-3	NA	NA	TGTGCCAGCAGCGAACGACCCAGAGGACCGGACACCATATATTTT	CASSERPRGPDTIYF
TRBV5-8	TRBJ2-1	NA	NA	TGTGCCAGCAGCCTTCAGGGACTCCCGCTCCAGTTCTTC	CASSLQGLPLQFF
TRBV7-8	TRBJ2-2	TRBD1	NA	TGTGCCAGCAGCTCATCCGGGACAGGGCCCACCGGGGAGCTGTTTTTT	CASSSSGTGPTGELFF
TRBV11-1	TRBJ2-7	TRBD2	once	TGTGCCAGCAGCACCCTGGGACTAGCGGGCTACGAGCAGTACTTC	CASSTLGLAGYEQYF
TRBV5-4	TRBJ2-2	NA	few	TGTGCCAGCAGCTCTACCGGGGAGCTGTTTTTT	CASSSTGELFF
TRBV28	TRBJ1-5	NA	once	TGTGCCAGCAGTTTACTGGGGGAGGGTCAGCCCCAGCATTTT	CASSLLGEGQPQHF
TRBV5-1	TRBJ1-5	NA	NA	TGCGCCAGCAGCCCGGGACAAAGCAATCAGCCCCAGCATTTT	CASSPGQSNQPQHF
TRBV30	TRBJ1-3	NA	NA	TGTGCCTGGACCCTCGGGAACACCATATATTTT	CAWTLGNTIYF
TRBV28	TRBJ1-4	NA	NA	TGTGCCAGCAGTTTGGGGGGCTTAACTAATGAAAAACTGTTTTTT	CASSLGGLTNEKLFF
TRBV28	TRBJ1-6	NA	NA	TGTGCCAGCAGTCCGGGGCCTCCAAGCTCCTATAATTCACCCCTCCACTTT	CASSPGPPSSYNSPLHF
TRBV5-1	TRBJ2-3	NA	NA	TGCGCCAGCAGTCCATGGACGGATGTTTGGGATACGCAGTATTTT	CASSPWTDVWDTQYF
TRBV6-1	TRBJ2-1	NA	NA	TGTGCCAGCAGGCTAGTCCCTCCCAATGAGCAGTTCTTC	CASRLVPPNEQFF
TRBV19	TRBJ2-1	NA	NA	TGTGCCAGTAGTCCTCACAATGAGCAGTTCTTC	CASSPHNEQFF
TRBV6-5	TRBJ2-3	NA	NA	TGTGCCAGCAGTTACTCGCTAGTCGGTACGCAGTATTTT	CASSYSLVGTQYF
TRBV7-9	TRBJ2-2	NA	NA	TGTGCCAGCAGCGGAACCGGGGAGCTGTTTTTT	CASSGTGELFF
TRBV5-1	TRBJ2-7	TRBD2	NA	TGCGCCAGCAGCTTCTCCAGCGGGGGGTTCACCTACGAGCAGTACTTC	CASSFSSGGFTYEQYF
TRBV7-2	TRBJ1-5	NA	NA	TGTGCCAGCAGCGCAGATATGTATCAGCCCCAGCATTTT	CASSADMYQPQHF
TRBV18	TRBJ2-5	NA	many	TGTGCCAGCTCACCAGGGAAAGAGACCCAGTACTTC	CASSPGKETQYF
TRBV18	TRBJ2-3	NA	NA	TGTGCCAGCTCACCTAACACAGATACGCAGTATTTT	CASSPNTDTQYF
TRBV4-2	TRBJ2-5	NA	many	TGTGCCAGCAGCCCTAGGACAGCTCAAGAGACCCAGTACTTC	CASSPRTAQETQYF
TRBV19	TRBJ2-7	NA	NA	TGTGCCAGTAGTATAGACAGGGGTGAGAAGGTCGGCGAGCAGTACTTC	CASSIDRGEKVGEQYF
TRBV19	TRBJ1-5	TRBD1	NA	TGTGCCAGTAGTATAGACCCTCAGGGGGCTAGAGGCAATCAGCCCCAGCATTTT	CASSIDPQGARGNQPQHF
TRBV6-5	TRBJ1-2	NA	NA	TGTGCCAGCAGTTACGGGGGTGGCTATGGCTACACCTTC	CASSYGGGYGYTF
TRBV28	TRBJ1-4	NA	NA	TGTGCCAGCAGTTTTAGTGGGGGGGTAGATGAAAAACTGTTTTTT	CASSFSGGVDEKLFF
TRBV2	TRBJ1-5	TRBD1	many	TGTGCCACCGGCCGGGACAGTGGTCAGCCCCAGCATTTT	CATGRDSGQPQHF
TRBV5-1	TRBJ2-7	NA	NA	TGCGCCAGCAGTTCAGGGACCTACGAGCAGTACTTC	CASSSGTYEQYF
TRBV7-8	TRBJ1-1	NA	few	TGTGCCAGCGGCTCGGGGGGCTCGAACACTGAAGCTTTCTTT	CASGSGGSNTEAFF
TRBV28	TRBJ1-2	NA	NA	TGTGCCAGCAGTCCGGGGGTGTGGGTTAGGACCTTC	CASSPGVWVRTF